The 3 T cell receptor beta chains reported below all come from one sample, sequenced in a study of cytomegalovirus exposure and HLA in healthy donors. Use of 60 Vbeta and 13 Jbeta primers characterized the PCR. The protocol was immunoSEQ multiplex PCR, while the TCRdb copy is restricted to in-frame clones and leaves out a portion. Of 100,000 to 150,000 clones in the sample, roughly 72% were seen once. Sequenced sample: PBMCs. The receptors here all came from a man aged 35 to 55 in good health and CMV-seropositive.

Here the CDR3 reads CASSLRQGMNTEAFF. For the CDR3, the DNA is TGCGCCAGCAGCCTGCGACAGGGGATGAACACTGAAGCTTTCTTT. The rearrangement links TRBV5-1 to TRBJ1-1; 8 bases align to TRBD1. J was trimmed by 0 bases and V by 4 bases; bases with no gene match: 5. In germline, CDR1 is SGHRS, CDR2 YFSETQ. The CDR3 has 15 amino acids.

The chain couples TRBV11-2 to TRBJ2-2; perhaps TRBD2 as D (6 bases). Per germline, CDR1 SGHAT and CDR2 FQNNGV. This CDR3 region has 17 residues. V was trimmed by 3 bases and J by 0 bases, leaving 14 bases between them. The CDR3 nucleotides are TGTGCCAGCAGCTTTGGGGGGAGCCACGCGAACACCGGGGAGCTGTTTTTT. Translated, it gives CASSFGGSHANTGELFF.

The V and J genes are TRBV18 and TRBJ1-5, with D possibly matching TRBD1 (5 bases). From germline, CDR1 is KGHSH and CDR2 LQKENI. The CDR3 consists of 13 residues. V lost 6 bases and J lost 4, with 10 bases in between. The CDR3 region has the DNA TGTGCCAGCTCGGGTGGGGGGAATCAGCCCCAGCATTTT. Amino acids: CASSGGGNQPQHF.